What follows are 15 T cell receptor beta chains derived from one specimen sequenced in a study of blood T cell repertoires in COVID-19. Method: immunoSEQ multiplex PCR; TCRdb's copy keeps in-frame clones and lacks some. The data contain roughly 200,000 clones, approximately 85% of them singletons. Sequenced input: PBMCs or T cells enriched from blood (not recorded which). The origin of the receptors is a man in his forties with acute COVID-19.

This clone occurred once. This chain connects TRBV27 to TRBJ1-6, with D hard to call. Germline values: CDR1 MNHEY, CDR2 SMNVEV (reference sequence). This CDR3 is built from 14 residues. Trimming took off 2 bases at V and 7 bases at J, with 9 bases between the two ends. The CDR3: CASSLTAGNSPLHF. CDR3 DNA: TGTGCCAGCAGTTTAACAGCCGGCAATTCACCCCTCCACTTT.

The CDR3 region is CASALLGSYNEQFF. The DNA of the CDR3 is TGTGCCAGCGCCCTACTAGGCTCCTACAATGAGCAGTTCTTC. The V and J genes are TRBV5-5 and TRBJ2-1, with D perhaps matching TRBD2 (5 bases). The ends were cut back, 7 bases at V and 0 bases at J, with 11 bases in the middle. The germline V gene has CDR1 SGHKS and CDR2 YYEKEE (reference sequence). This CDR3 is 14 amino acids long.

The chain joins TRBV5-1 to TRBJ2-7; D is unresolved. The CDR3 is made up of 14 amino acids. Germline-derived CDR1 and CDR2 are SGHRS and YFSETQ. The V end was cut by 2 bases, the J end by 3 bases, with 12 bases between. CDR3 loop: CASSFIHEYYEQYF. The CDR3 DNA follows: TGCGCCAGCAGCTTCATCCACGAGTACTACGAGCAGTACTTC. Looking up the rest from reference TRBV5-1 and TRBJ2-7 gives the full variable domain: KAGVTQTPRYLIKTRGQQVTLSCSPISGHRSVSWYQQTPGQGLQFLFEYFSETQRNKGNFPGRFSGRQFSNSRSEMNVSTLELGDSALYLCASSFIHEYYEQYFGPGTRLTVT.

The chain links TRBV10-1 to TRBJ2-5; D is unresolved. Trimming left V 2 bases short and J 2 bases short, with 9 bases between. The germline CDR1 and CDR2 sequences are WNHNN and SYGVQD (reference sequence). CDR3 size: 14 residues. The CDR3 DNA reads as TGCGCCAGCAGTGAGGACTGGCGACAAGAGACCCAGTACTTC. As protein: CASSEDWRQETQYF.

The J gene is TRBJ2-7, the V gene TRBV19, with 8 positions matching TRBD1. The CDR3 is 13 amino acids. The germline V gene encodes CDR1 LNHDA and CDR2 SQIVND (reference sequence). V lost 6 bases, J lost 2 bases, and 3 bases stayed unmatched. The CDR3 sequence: CASSPGGPYEQYF. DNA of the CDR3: TGTGCCAGTAGCCCAGGGGGCCCCTACGAGCAGTACTTC.

The CDR3 region is CASSPPGRDYGYTF. The CDR3 region has the DNA TGTGCCAGCTCACCACCGGGCAGGGACTATGGCTACACCTTC. The V call is TRBV18, the J call TRBJ1-2; a possible D gene is TRBD1 (5 bases). This CDR3 spans 14 amino acids. Per the germline V gene, CDR1 is KGHSH and CDR2 is LQKENI. The V and J ends lost 0 bases and 3 bases respectively, with 8 bases between them.

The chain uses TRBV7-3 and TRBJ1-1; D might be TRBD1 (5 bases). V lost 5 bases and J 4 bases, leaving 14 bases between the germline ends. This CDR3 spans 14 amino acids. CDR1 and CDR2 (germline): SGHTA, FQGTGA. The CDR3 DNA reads TGTGCCAGCAGCCCAAGGGGTGGTGGCACTGAAGCTTTCTTT. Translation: CASSPRGGGTEAFF.

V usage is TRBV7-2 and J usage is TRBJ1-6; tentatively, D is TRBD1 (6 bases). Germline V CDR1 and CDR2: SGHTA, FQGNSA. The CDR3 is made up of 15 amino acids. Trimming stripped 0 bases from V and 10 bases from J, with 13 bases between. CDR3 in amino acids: CASSLAQGRGSPLHF. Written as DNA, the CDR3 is TGTGCCAGCAGCTTAGCTCAGGGGAGGGGGTCACCCCTCCACTTT. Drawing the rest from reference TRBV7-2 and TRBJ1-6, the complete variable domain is GAGVSQSPSNKVTEKGKDVELRCDPISGHTALYWYRQSLGQGLEFLIYFQGNSAPDKSGLPSDRFSAERTGGSVSTLTIQRTQQEDSAVYLCASSLAQGRGSPLHFGNGTRLTVT.

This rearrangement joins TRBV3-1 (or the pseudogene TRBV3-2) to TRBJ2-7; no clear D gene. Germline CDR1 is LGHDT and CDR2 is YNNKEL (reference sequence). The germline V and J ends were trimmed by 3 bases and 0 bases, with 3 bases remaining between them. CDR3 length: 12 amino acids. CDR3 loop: CASSHSSYEQYF. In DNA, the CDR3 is TGTGCCAGCAGCCACTCCTCCTACGAGCAGTACTTC.

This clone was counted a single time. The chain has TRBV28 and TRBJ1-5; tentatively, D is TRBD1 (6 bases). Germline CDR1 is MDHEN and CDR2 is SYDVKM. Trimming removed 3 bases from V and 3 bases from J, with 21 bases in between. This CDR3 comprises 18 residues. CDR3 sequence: CASSFRAGTPQSNQPQHF. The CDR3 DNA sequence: TGTGCCAGCAGTTTTCGAGCCGGGACACCTCAATCCAATCAGCCCCAGCATTTT.

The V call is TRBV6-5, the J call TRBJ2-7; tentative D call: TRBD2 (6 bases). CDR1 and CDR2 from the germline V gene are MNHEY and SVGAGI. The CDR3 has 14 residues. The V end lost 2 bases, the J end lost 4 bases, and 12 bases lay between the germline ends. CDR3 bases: TGTGCCAGCAGTTACCTCCGGGGGTTTTACGAGCAGTACTTC. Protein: CASSYLRGFYEQYF.

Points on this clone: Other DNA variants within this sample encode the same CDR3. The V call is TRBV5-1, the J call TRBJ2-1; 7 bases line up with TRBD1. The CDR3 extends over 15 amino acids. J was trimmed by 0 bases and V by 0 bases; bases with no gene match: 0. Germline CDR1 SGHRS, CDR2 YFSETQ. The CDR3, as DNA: TGCGCCAGCAGCTTGGGACAGGGCTCCTACAATGAGCAGTTCTTC. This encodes CASSLGQGSYNEQFF.

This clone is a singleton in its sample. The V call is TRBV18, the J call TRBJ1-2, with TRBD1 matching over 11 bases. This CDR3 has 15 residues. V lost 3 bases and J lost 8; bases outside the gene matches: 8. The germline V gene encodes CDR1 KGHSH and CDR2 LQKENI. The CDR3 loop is CASSPQGQGGSGYTF. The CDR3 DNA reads TGTGCCAGCTCACCCCAGGGACAGGGGGGTAGCGGCTACACCTTC.

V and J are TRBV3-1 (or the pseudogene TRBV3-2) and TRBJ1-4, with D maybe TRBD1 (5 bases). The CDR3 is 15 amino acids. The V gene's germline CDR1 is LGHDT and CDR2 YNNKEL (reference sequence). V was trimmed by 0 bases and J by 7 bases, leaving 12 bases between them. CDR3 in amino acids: CASSQELGGGEKLFF. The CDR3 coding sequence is TGTGCCAGCAGCCAAGAGCTGGGGGGAGGTGAAAAACTGTTTTTT.

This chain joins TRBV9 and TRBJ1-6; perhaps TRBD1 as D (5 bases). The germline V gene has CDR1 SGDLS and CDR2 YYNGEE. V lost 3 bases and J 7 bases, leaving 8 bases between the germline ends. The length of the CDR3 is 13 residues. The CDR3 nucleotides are TGTGCCAGCAGCGGGGGGGTCAATTCACCCCTCCACTTT. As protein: CASSGGVNSPLHF. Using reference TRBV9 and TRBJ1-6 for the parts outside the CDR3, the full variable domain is DSGVTQTPKHLITATGQRVTLRCSPRSGDLSVYWYQQSLDQGLQFLIQYYNGEERAKGNILERFSAQQFPDLHSELNLSSLELGDSALYFCASSGGVNSPLHFGNGTRLTVT.